This TCR beta chain was captured by sequencing in a study of spatial heterogeneity in lung cancer (dated by TCRdb to between 2018 and 2021). Background for the entire study: More beta-chain than alpha-chain transcripts were consistently detected, likely reflecting higher beta-chain transcript abundance. In the raw uncorrected reads, each unique combination of TCR and UMI appeared on average more than ten times. TCR alpha and beta repertoires were quantitatively compared across multiple tumor regions, matched nontumor lung and blood in non-small cell lung cancer. TCR repertoire features were related to nonsynonymous mutation counts determined by whole-exome sequencing of tumor tissue. Both alpha and beta chains were TCR-sequenced in about 240 tumor regions, around 64 matched nontumor lung samples and some 56 PBMC samples obtained at surgery. What the study reported, not specific to this receptor: Ubiquitous expanded tumor TCRs were found in blood more often at tumor resection than at routine follow-up. Confirming at a functional level the hypothesis that regional TCRs recognize regional mutations was considered to require additional single-cell paired TCR alpha and beta sequencing.

Regarding this clonotype: No antigen is known for it. A much larger clone lies one base from this, so it may be a read error.

Counted from cysteine to phenylalanine, this CDR3 has 13 amino acids. CDR3 DNA only is kept here, 39 bases in frame from base 1. The trim is 5 bases for V and 4 bases for J, with a gap of 11 bases between the germline ends. In the germline V gene, CDR1 corresponds to MDHEN and CDR2 to SYDVKM. The time point label of this sample denotes: sample taken at primary tumor resection. Without any cell sorting, TCR sequencing was performed on whole RNA extracted either from tumor and nontumor lung tissue or from cryopreserved PBMC samples. Samples were obtained from about 69 patients with early-stage, untreated non-small cell lung cancer from the lung TRACERx cohort. A patient was chosen for TCR sequencing only when enough RNA was available from at least two tumor regions. Libraries were prepared through 5' RACE. The sample was run on a NextSeq 500. In the TCR library protocol, a unique molecular identifier was attached to each TCR cDNA molecule so that PCR and sequencing errors could be corrected. In the source study's methods: TCR identification, UMI-based error correction and CDR3 extraction were performed with Decombinator tools. Expanded TCRs were defined as those above a frequency of 2 per 1,000, corresponding to the top 1% of the tumor frequency distribution. Renyi diversity was calculated using the R vegan package after each repertoire was subsampled 100 times to 5,000 TCRs. CDR3 similarity networks were built from amino acid triplet string-kernel similarity, connecting CDR3s with pairwise similarity above 0.82. TCRdb ran its own pipeline on the public reads, namely fastp trimming at Q25 and MiXCR clone calling, and kept in-frame beta chains. Entries are consolidated by CDR3 protein sequence, retaining the most common genes and DNA. TCRdb assigned the V and J calls; the authors' analysis was not used. This sample holds some 39,000 distinct CDR3 sequences; roughly 7.1% were observed only once. Around two fifths of the sample comes from the top ten.

The rearrangement joined TRBV28 to TRBJ1-2; the D gene lacks a confident call. Sequencing used PBMCs, obtained at surgery. The TCR was taken from a female donor with early-stage non-small cell lung cancer. The nucleotide sequence is given as TGTGCCAGCAGTCACGACATGATCTATGGCTACACCTTC. Translated, this is CASSHDMIYGYTF.